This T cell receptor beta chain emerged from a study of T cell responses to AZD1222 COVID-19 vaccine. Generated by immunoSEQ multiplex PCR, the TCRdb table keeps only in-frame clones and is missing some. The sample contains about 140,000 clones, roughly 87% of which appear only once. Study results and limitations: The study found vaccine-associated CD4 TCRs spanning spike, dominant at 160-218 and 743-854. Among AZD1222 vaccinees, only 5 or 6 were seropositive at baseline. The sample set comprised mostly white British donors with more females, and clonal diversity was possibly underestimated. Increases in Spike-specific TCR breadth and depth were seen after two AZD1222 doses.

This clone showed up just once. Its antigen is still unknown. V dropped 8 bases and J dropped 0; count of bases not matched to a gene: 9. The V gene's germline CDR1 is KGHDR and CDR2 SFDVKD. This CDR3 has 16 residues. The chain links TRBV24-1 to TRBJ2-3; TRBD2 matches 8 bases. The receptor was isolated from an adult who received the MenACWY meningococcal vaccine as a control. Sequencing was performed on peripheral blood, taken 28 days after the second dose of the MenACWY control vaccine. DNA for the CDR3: TGTGCCACCACCCAAGGCGCGGGAGGCAGCACAGATACGCAGTATTTT. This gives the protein CATTQGAGGSTDTQYF.